This T cell receptor (beta chain) derives from a study of T cell repertoires in cytomegalovirus infection. Study-wide results and caveats: The ex vivo response showed dominance by HLA-C-restricted CMV-specific TCR beta clonotypes.

At least ten counts were recorded for this clonotype. Antigen unknown. Trimming took 0 bases from V and 5 from J, leaving 16 bases between them. Germline loops: CDR1 SGHTA, CDR2 FQGNSA. This CDR3 region has 16 residues. Using its own MiXCR run on the reads, TCRdb lists one record per CDR3 protein. The sample shows tens of thousands of distinct CDR3 sequences, 3.5% to 4% of them seen only once. This TCR was recovered from a human donor in good health (CMV status not recorded). Some clones in this sample may be carry-over from other donors' samples. The sequenced material came from PBMCs. This chain joins TRBV7-2 and TRBJ2-5; no definite D call. The CDR3 nucleotides are TGTGCCAGCAGCTTAGCCCGGACCATAGGCAGGGAGACCCAGTACTTC. Its protein product is CASSLARTIGRETQYF. Full variable domain (missing parts from reference TRBV7-2 and TRBJ2-5): GAGVSQSPSNKVTEKGKDVELRCDPISGHTALYWYRQSLGQGLEFLIYFQGNSAPDKSGLPSDRFSAERTGGSVSTLTIQRTQQEDSAVYLCASSLARTIGRETQYFGPGTRLLVL.